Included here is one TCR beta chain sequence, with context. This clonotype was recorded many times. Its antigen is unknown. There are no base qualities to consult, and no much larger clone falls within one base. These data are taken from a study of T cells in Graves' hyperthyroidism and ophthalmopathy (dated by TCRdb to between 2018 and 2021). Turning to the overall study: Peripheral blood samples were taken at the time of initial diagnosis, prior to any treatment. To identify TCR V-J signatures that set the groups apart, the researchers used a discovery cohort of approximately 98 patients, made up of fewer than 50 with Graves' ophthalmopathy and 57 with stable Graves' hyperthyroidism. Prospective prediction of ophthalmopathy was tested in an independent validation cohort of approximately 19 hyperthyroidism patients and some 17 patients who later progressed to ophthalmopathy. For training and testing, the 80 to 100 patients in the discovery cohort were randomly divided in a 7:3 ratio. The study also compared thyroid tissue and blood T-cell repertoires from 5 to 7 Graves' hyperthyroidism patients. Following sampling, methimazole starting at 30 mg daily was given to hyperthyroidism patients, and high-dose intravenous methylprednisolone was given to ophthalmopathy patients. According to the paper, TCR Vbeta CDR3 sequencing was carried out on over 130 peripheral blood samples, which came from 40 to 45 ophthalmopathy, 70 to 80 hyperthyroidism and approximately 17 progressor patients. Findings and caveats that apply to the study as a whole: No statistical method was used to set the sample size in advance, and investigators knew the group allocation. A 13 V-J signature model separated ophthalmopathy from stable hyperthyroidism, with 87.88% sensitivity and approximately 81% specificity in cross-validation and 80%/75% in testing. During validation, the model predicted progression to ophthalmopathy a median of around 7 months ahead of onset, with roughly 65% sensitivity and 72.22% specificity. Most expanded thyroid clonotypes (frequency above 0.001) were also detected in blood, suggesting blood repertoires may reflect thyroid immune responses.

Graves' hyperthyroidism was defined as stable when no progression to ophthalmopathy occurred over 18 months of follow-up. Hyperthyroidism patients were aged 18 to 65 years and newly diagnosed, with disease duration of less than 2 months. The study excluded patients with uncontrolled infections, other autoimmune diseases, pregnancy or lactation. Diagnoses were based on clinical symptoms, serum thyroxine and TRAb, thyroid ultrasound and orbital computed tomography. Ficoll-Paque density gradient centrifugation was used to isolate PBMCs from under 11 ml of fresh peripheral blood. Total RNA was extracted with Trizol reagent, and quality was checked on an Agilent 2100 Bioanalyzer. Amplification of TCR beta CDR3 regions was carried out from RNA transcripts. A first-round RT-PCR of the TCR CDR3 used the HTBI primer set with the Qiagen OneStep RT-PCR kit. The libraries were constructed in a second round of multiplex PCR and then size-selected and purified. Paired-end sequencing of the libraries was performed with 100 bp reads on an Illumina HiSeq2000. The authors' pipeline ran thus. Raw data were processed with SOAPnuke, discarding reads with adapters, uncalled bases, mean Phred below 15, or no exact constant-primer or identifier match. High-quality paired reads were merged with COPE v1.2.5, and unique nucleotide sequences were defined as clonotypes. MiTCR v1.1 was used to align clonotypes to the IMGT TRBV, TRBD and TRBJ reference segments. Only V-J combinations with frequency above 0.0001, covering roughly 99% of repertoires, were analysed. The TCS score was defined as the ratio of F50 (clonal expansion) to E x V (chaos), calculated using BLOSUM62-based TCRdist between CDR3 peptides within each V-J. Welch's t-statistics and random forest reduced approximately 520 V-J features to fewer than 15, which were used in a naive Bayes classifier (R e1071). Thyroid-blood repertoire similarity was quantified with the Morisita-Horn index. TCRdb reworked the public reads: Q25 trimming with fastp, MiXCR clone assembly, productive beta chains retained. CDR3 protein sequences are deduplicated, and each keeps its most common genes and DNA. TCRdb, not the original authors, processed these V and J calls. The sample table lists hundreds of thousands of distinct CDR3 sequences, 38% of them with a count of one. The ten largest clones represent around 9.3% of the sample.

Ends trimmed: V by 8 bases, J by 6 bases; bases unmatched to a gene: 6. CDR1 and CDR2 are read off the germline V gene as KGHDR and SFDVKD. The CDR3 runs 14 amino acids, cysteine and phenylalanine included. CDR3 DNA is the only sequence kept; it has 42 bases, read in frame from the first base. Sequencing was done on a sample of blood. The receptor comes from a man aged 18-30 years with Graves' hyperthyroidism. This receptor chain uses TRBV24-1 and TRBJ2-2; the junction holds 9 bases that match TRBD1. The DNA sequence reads TGTGCCACCAAGGGACAGGGCGGCCCCGGGGAGCTGTTTTTT. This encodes CATKGQGGPGELFF.